This T cell receptor beta chain was recorded in a study of T cells after yellow fever vaccination. Looked up from germline, CDR1 is MNHNS and CDR2 is SASEGT. The CDR3 spans 13 residues. With 7 bases clipped from V and 4 bases from J, the junction kept 5 bases outside the gene matches. This clonotype was seen repeatedly, ten times or more. Study results and caveats: Almost all vaccine-responding clonotypes escaped detection in sorted memory subsets on day 0. Clonotypes found in both CD4 and CD8 compartments made up a small share.

TCRdb ran MiXCR on the 5' RACE reads and lists one entry per CDR3 protein. The table lists almost 30,000 distinct CDR3 sequences, over 5% of them singletons. Here the sequenced sample was PBMCs, either bulk or a sorted T-cell subset (CD4+, CD8+, memory, or dextramer-sorted; not recorded which), taken on the day of the yellow fever booster vaccination. This chain joins TRBV6-1 and TRBJ2-3; 7 nucleotides align to TRBD2. The sequence was collected from a man younger than 45 who received the YFV17D yellow fever vaccine. The CDR3: CASTTSVADTQYF. The DNA for the CDR3 is TGTGCCAGCACAACTAGCGTAGCAGATACGCAGTATTTT.